The entry below gives a single TCR beta chain sequence along with its context. Germline CDR1 and CDR2: MNHEY and SMNVEV (reference sequence). The CDR3 is 14 amino acids. V was pared by 6 bases and J by 2 bases, with 11 bases between. Cohorts were assigned according to the clinical history that participants reported. Measured with immunoSEQ multiplex PCR; TCRdb has only the in-frame clones, and not every one. The sample has a few hundred thousand clones, more than 75% seen once. This sample was taken from a study of blood T cell repertoires in COVID-19. Overall study: Two negative PCRs, clearance, or symptom resolution were required of recovered Cohort 3 donors. The United States, Italy and Spain were the sources of the acute and convalescent COVID-19 samples.

The TCR comes from a man between 25 and 39 years old in a cohort exposed to, infected with or recovered from COVID-19 (not recorded which). Sequencing was carried out using PBMCs or T cells enriched from blood (not recorded which). The chain joins TRBV27 to TRBJ2-1, with D perhaps matching TRBD2 (6 bases). The CDR3 DNA is TGTGCCAGCAGAGGAGCGGGTCCCTACAATGAGCAGTTCTTC. It specifies CASRGAGPYNEQFF.